Listed below are T cell receptor beta chains from one sample, sequenced in a study of OX40 agonist ivuxolimab in advanced cancers. Sequencing was performed with immunoSEQ multiplex PCR; in TCRdb, only in-frame clones are kept and a portion is missing. The sample gives around 69,000 clones, 88% of which show up once; less than 3% is in the top ten. The sequencing here drew on CD4+ or CD8+ T cells sorted from blood, taken in a trial of the OX40 agonist ivuxolimab. The receptor source for this set is an adult with an advanced solid tumor such as melanoma, head and neck, liver or kidney cancer. The CDR3 runs from the conserved cysteine through the conserved F or W. A D gene is named only where the DNA matches it firmly. Rows may omit the clone size; those that give it use once, few, many or a size class.

clone_size: -
j_call: TRBJ2-1
v_call: TRBV11-3
d_call: TRBD1
cdr3_aa: CASSLDRTGLGNEQFF
cdr3_nt: TGTGCCAGCAGCTTAGATCGGACAGGGCTGGGCAATGAGCAGTTCTTC

clone_size: -
j_call: TRBJ2-2
v_call: TRBV30
d_call: TRBD2
cdr3_aa: CAWNSGRNTGELFF
cdr3_nt: TGTGCCTGGAATAGCGGGAGGAACACCGGGGAGCTGTTTTTT

clone_size: -
j_call: TRBJ2-7
v_call: TRBV9
d_call: -
cdr3_aa: CASSVAPVGPYEQYF
cdr3_nt: TGTGCCAGCAGCGTAGCTCCAGTGGGGCCCTACGAGCAGTACTTC

clone_size: few
j_call: TRBJ1-2
v_call: TRBV5-4
d_call: -
cdr3_aa: CASARYEGASYGYTF
cdr3_nt: TGTGCCAGCGCCAGGTACGAGGGTGCGAGCTATGGCTACACCTTC

clone_size: -
j_call: TRBJ2-5
v_call: TRBV5-1
d_call: -
cdr3_aa: CASSPPLASQETQYF
cdr3_nt: TGCGCCAGCAGCCCCCCACTAGCTTCCCAAGAGACCCAGTACTTC

clone_size: -
j_call: TRBJ2-3
v_call: TRBV5-1
d_call: -
cdr3_aa: CASSTRTADTQYF
cdr3_nt: TGCGCCAGCTCGACACGTACGGCAGATACGCAGTATTTT

clone_size: -
j_call: TRBJ2-5
v_call: TRBV28
d_call: -
cdr3_aa: CASTQGAGGRETQYF
cdr3_nt: TGTGCCAGCACCCAGGGGGCGGGGGGTAGAGAGACCCAGTACTTC

clone_size: -
j_call: TRBJ1-1
v_call: TRBV25-1
d_call: -
cdr3_aa: CASSGGTEAFF
cdr3_nt: TGTGCCAGCAGTGGCGGCACTGAAGCTTTCTTT

clone_size: -
j_call: TRBJ2-7
v_call: TRBV7-2
d_call: -
cdr3_aa: CASSPQMGGSYEQYF
cdr3_nt: TGTGCCAGCAGCCCCCAGATGGGTGGCTCCTACGAGCAGTACTTC

clone_size: once
j_call: TRBJ2-7
v_call: TRBV6-5
d_call: -
cdr3_aa: CATRRRGYEQYF
cdr3_nt: TGTGCCACAAGACGTAGGGGCTACGAGCAGTACTTC

clone_size: once
j_call: TRBJ1-4
v_call: TRBV7-9
d_call: -
cdr3_aa: CASSGGLSTTNEKLFF
cdr3_nt: TGTGCCAGCAGCGGGGGACTATCTACAACTAATGAAAAACTGTTTTTT

clone_size: -
j_call: TRBJ1-3
v_call: TRBV19
d_call: -
cdr3_aa: CASSSQQGPGNTIYF
cdr3_nt: TGTGCCAGTAGTTCTCAACAGGGACCCGGAAACACCATATATTTT

clone_size: -
j_call: TRBJ1-1
v_call: TRBV6-1
d_call: -
cdr3_aa: CASSESDFGAFF
cdr3_nt: TGTGCCAGCAGTGAATCCGACTTTGGAGCTTTCTTT

clone_size: -
j_call: TRBJ1-1
v_call: TRBV9
d_call: -
cdr3_aa: CASSVATNTEAFF
cdr3_nt: TGTGCCAGCAGCGTAGCTACGAACACTGAAGCTTTCTTT

clone_size: once
j_call: TRBJ1-1
v_call: TRBV2
d_call: -
cdr3_aa: CASSEGDGNTEAFF
cdr3_nt: TGTGCCAGCAGTGAAGGGGACGGGAACACTGAAGCTTTCTTT

clone_size: -
j_call: TRBJ1-2
v_call: TRBV28
d_call: -
cdr3_aa: CASSLSAAGYGYTF
cdr3_nt: TGTGCCAGCAGTTTATCGGCGGCAGGGTATGGCTACACCTTC

clone_size: -
j_call: TRBJ2-7
v_call: TRBV7-9
d_call: -
cdr3_aa: CASSLSGSRPYEQYF
cdr3_nt: TGTGCCAGCAGCTTATCCGGGAGTCGGCCCTACGAGCAGTACTTC

clone_size: -
j_call: TRBJ2-2
v_call: TRBV19
d_call: TRBD1
cdr3_aa: CASSLPDRAPGELFF
cdr3_nt: TGTGCCAGTAGCCTTCCGGACAGGGCCCCCGGGGAGCTGTTTTTT

clone_size: few
j_call: TRBJ1-1
v_call: TRBV30
d_call: -
cdr3_aa: CAWRLGQNTEAFF
cdr3_nt: TGTGCCTGGAGACTCGGACAGAACACTGAAGCTTTCTTT

clone_size: -
j_call: TRBJ2-3
v_call: TRBV7-9
d_call: -
cdr3_aa: CASSSGSDRTDTQYF
cdr3_nt: TGTGCCAGCAGCTCGGGATCGGACCGCACAGATACGCAGTATTTT

clone_size: -
j_call: TRBJ2-1
v_call: TRBV9
d_call: -
cdr3_aa: CASSVVGDGTYNEQFF
cdr3_nt: TGTGCCAGCAGCGTAGTTGGTGACGGGACTTACAATGAGCAGTTCTTC

clone_size: -
j_call: TRBJ2-5
v_call: TRBV7-7
d_call: -
cdr3_aa: CASSLGWSETQYF
cdr3_nt: TGTGCTAGCAGCTTAGGTTGGTCGGAGACCCAGTACTTC

clone_size: -
j_call: TRBJ1-2
v_call: TRBV4-1
d_call: -
cdr3_aa: CASTPTTRFDGYTF
cdr3_nt: TGCGCCAGCACCCCGACGACAAGGTTTGATGGCTACACCTTC

clone_size: -
j_call: TRBJ2-7
v_call: TRBV18
d_call: -
cdr3_aa: CASSPQGIYEQYF
cdr3_nt: TGTGCCAGCTCACCACAGGGTATCTACGAGCAGTACTTC

clone_size: -
j_call: TRBJ2-7
v_call: TRBV5-1
d_call: -
cdr3_aa: CAKGGLAYHPEQYF
cdr3_nt: TGCGCCAAAGGGGGGCTAGCGTACCATCCCGAGCAGTACTTC

clone_size: -
j_call: TRBJ1-2
v_call: TRBV2
d_call: -
cdr3_aa: CASSSGAGGYTF
cdr3_nt: TGTGCCAGCAGTTCCGGGGCGGGTGGCTACACCTTC

clone_size: -
j_call: TRBJ1-6
v_call: TRBV28
d_call: TRBD1
cdr3_aa: CASRQDRALNSPLHF
cdr3_nt: TGTGCCAGCAGACAGGACAGGGCCTTAAATTCACCCCTCCACTTT

clone_size: -
j_call: TRBJ2-3
v_call: TRBV5-1
d_call: -
cdr3_aa: CASTSGGGCTDTQYF
cdr3_nt: TGCGCCAGCACCTCGGGGGGCGGCTGCACAGATACGCAGTATTTT

clone_size: -
j_call: TRBJ2-5
v_call: TRBV6-5
d_call: -
cdr3_aa: CASTDPGAPTETQYF
cdr3_nt: TGTGCCAGCACAGATCCCGGGGCCCCGACCGAGACCCAGTACTTC

clone_size: -
j_call: TRBJ2-7
v_call: TRBV15
d_call: -
cdr3_aa: CATSNPFEQYF
cdr3_nt: TGTGCCACCAGCAACCCCTTCGAGCAGTACTTC

clone_size: -
j_call: TRBJ2-3
v_call: TRBV7-2
d_call: TRBD2
cdr3_aa: CASSPTEGLAGDTQYF
cdr3_nt: TGTGCCAGCAGCCCAACAGAAGGACTAGCGGGAGATACGCAGTATTTT

clone_size: -
j_call: TRBJ2-1
v_call: TRBV6-6
d_call: -
cdr3_aa: CASAPLQVGEQFF
cdr3_nt: TGTGCCAGCGCGCCCTTGCAAGTAGGTGAGCAGTTCTTC

clone_size: few
j_call: TRBJ2-1
v_call: TRBV5-8
d_call: TRBD2
cdr3_aa: CASSAALAGVRSEQFF
cdr3_nt: TGTGCCAGCAGCGCCGCCCTAGCGGGTGTGAGGAGTGAGCAGTTCTTC

clone_size: once
j_call: TRBJ1-2
v_call: TRBV6-5
d_call: -
cdr3_aa: CASSYSPSGLGYGYTF
cdr3_nt: TGTGCCAGCAGTTACTCCCCGTCAGGGTTGGGCTATGGCTACACCTTC

clone_size: -
j_call: TRBJ2-7
v_call: TRBV30
d_call: TRBD1
cdr3_aa: CAWRLGGGQQYF
cdr3_nt: TGTGCCTGGAGATTAGGGGGCGGGCAGCAGTACTTC

clone_size: -
j_call: TRBJ2-6
v_call: TRBV13
d_call: TRBD2
cdr3_aa: CASSLGLLAPSSGANVLTF
cdr3_nt: TGTGCCAGCAGCTTAGGCCTACTAGCGCCTAGCTCTGGGGCCAACGTCCTGACTTTC

clone_size: once
j_call: TRBJ1-4
v_call: TRBV6-6
d_call: -
cdr3_aa: CAFGGGGPGKLFF
cdr3_nt: TGTGCCTTCGGAGGAGGGGGTCCGGGAAAACTGTTTTTT

clone_size: -
j_call: TRBJ1-4
v_call: TRBV5-4
d_call: -
cdr3_aa: CASSDAPGAWEKLFF
cdr3_nt: TGTGCCAGCAGCGACGCCCCGGGGGCGTGGGAAAAACTGTTTTTT

clone_size: -
j_call: TRBJ2-5
v_call: TRBV7-7
d_call: -
cdr3_aa: CASSPLGGSVETQYF
cdr3_nt: TGTGCTAGCAGCCCCCTAGGGGGTTCGGTAGAGACCCAGTACTTC

clone_size: -
j_call: TRBJ2-5
v_call: TRBV5-1
d_call: -
cdr3_aa: CASSLAWSGETQYF
cdr3_nt: TGCGCCAGCAGCTTGGCCTGGAGTGGAGAGACCCAGTACTTC

clone_size: -
j_call: TRBJ1-1
v_call: TRBV11-2
d_call: -
cdr3_aa: CASSLDTGGTEAFF
cdr3_nt: TGTGCCAGCAGCTTAGATACCGGGGGCACTGAAGCTTTCTTT

clone_size: once
j_call: TRBJ2-7
v_call: TRBV6-1
d_call: -
cdr3_aa: CASSNGYEQYF
cdr3_nt: TGTGCCAGCAGTAACGGGTACGAGCAGTACTTC

clone_size: -
j_call: TRBJ2-7
v_call: TRBV11-2
d_call: TRBD1
cdr3_aa: CASSWGDRGLEQYF
cdr3_nt: TGTGCCAGCAGCTGGGGGGACAGGGGGCTCGAGCAGTACTTC

clone_size: -
j_call: TRBJ1-2
v_call: TRBV29-1
d_call: TRBD1
cdr3_aa: CSVENRGQGTGGYTF
cdr3_nt: TGCAGCGTTGAGAATCGGGGACAGGGGACTGGAGGCTACACCTTC

clone_size: -
j_call: TRBJ2-2
v_call: TRBV11-2
d_call: -
cdr3_aa: CASSFRPTGELFF
cdr3_nt: TGTGCCAGCAGCTTCCGTCCCACCGGGGAGCTGTTTTTT

clone_size: -
j_call: TRBJ1-5
v_call: TRBV4-1
d_call: -
cdr3_aa: CASSRFRDPRQPQHF
cdr3_nt: TGCGCCAGCAGCCGCTTCAGGGATCCAAGGCAGCCCCAGCATTTT

clone_size: -
j_call: TRBJ1-1
v_call: TRBV19
d_call: -
cdr3_aa: CASSPWGGRTEAFF
cdr3_nt: TGTGCCAGTAGCCCCTGGGGAGGGAGGACTGAAGCTTTCTTT

clone_size: -
j_call: TRBJ2-7
v_call: TRBV5-1
d_call: TRBD1
cdr3_aa: CASSLPPGDRAYEQYF
cdr3_nt: TGCGCCAGCAGCCTTCCCCCGGGGGACAGGGCCTACGAGCAGTACTTC

clone_size: -
j_call: TRBJ2-1
v_call: TRBV18
d_call: -
cdr3_aa: CASSPGVPGRGSDEQFF
cdr3_nt: TGTGCCAGCTCACCAGGTGTTCCTGGCAGGGGAAGCGATGAGCAGTTCTTC

clone_size: -
j_call: TRBJ2-3
v_call: TRBV10-3
d_call: TRBD2
cdr3_aa: CATAFGAGGGTDTQYF
cdr3_nt: TGTGCCACCGCCTTCGGGGCGGGGGGCGGCACAGATACGCAGTATTTT

clone_size: once
j_call: TRBJ1-1
v_call: TRBV5-1
d_call: -
cdr3_aa: CASSLVGGYGTEAFF
cdr3_nt: TGCGCCAGCAGCTTGGTCGGAGGGTACGGCACTGAAGCTTTCTTT